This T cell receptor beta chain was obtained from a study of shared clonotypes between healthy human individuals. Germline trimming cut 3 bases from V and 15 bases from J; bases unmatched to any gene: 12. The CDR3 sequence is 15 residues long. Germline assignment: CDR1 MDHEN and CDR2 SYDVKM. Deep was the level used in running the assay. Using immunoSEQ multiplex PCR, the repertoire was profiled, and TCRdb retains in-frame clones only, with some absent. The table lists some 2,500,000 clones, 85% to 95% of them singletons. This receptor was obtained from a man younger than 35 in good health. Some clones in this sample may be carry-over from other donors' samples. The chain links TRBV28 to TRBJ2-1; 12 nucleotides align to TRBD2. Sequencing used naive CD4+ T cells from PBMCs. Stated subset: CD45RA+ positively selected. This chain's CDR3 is CASSLFRTSGNRRFF. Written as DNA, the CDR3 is TGTGCCAGCAGTTTGTTCAGGACTAGCGGGAATCGGCGGTTCTTC.